This entry concerns a single T cell receptor beta chain. Antigen specificity is unknown. V was trimmed by 4 bases and J by 4 bases, leaving 8 bases between them. The CDR3 extends over 13 amino acids. Germline V gene data show CDR1 as SGHRS and CDR2 as YFSETQ. TCRdb's table, derived via immunoSEQ multiplex PCR, lists solely in-frame clones and lacks some. The table records roughly 38,000 clones, 45% to 50% of them present only once. The data were taken from a study of cytotoxic CD8 clonotypes in ibrutinib-treated CLL. Turning to the study itself: The study included approximately 10 relapsed/refractory and 15 treatment-naive patients; 17 to 18 had IGHV unmutated disease. Findings of the study overall: An increase in clonality occurred at ibrutinib response, followed by a return toward baseline at progression.

Cryopreserved PBMCs yielded about 2 micrograms of genomic DNA for TCR beta libraries. The clonotype comes from a human donor with chronic lymphocytic leukemia. The rearrangement uses TRBV5-1 and TRBJ1-4, with D possibly being TRBD1 (6 bases). This specimen was PBMCs, taken before ibrutinib treatment. The CDR3 sequence is CASSPDSNEKLFF. For the CDR3, the DNA is TGCGCCAGCAGCCCGGACAGTAATGAAAAACTGTTTTTT.